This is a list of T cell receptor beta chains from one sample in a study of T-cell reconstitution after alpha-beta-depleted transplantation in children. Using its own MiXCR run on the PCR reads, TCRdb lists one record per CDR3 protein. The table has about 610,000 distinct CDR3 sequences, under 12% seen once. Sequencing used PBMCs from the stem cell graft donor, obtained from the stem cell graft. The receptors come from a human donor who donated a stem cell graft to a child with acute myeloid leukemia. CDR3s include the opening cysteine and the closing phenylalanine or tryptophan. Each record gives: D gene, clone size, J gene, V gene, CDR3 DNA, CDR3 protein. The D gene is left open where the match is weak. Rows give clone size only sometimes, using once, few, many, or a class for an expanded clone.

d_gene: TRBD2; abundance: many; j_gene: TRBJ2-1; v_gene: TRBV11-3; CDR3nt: TGTGCCAGCAGCTCCGGGACTAGCGGGAGAGGGAATGAGCAGTTCTTC; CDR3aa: CASSSGTSGRGNEQFF
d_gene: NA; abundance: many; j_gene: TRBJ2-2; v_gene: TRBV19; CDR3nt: TGTGCCAGTAGTATCCACATTGCGAACACCGGGGAGCTGTTTTTT; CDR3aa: CASSIHIANTGELFF
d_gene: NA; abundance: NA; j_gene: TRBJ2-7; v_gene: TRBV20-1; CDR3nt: TGCAGTGCCGTCGGGAACGAGCAGTACTTC; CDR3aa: CSAVGNEQYF
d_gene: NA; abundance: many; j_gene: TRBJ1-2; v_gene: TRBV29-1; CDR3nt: TGCAGCGCCGAGCGGGTTTATGGCTACACCTTC; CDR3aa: CSAERVYGYTF
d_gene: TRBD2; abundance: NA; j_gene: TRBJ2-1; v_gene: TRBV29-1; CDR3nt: TGCAGCGTCGGGGGGGGCATGGGGAATGAGCAGTTCTTC; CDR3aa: CSVGGGMGNEQFF
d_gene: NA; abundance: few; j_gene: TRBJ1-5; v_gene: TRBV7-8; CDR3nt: TGTGCCAGCAGCCCGCTAAGACTGGCCCCCAATCAGCCCCAGCATTTT; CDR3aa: CASSPLRLAPNQPQHF
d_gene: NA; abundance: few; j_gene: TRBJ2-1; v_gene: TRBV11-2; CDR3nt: TGTGCCAGCAGCTCTCCAGGTTCTGTCTACAATGAGCAGTTCTTC; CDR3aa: CASSSPGSVYNEQFF
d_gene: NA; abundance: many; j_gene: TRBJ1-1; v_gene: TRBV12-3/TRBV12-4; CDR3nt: TGTGCCAGCAGTTCCGAGGGGGGGAGTGAAGCCTTCTTT; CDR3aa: CASSSEGGSEAFF
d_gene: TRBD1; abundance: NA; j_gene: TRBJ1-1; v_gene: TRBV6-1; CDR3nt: TGTGCCAGCACCGCTTCAATTCCCGGGACAGGGGGCACTGAAGCTTTCTTT; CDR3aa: CASTASIPGTGGTEAFF
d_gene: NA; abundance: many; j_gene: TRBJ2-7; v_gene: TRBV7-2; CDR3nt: TGTGCCAGCAGCTTAGCGCTACAGGCCTACGAGCAGTACTTC; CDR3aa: CASSLALQAYEQYF
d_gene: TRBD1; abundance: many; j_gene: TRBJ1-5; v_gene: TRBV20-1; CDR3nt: TGCAGTGCTAGAGAGACAGGGAGGCCCCAGCATTTT; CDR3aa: CSARETGRPQHF
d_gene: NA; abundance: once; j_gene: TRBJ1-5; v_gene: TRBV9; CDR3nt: TGTGCCAGCAGCGTAGCGGGCAATCAGCCCCAGCATTTT; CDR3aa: CASSVAGNQPQHF
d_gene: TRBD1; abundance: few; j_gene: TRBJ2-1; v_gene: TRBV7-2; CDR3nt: TGTGCCAGCAGCTTCGCCGGGACAGGGGTAGGCGAGCAGTTCTTC; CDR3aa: CASSFAGTGVGEQFF
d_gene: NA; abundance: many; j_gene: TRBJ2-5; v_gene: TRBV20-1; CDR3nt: TGCAGTGCTAGTTACGGCACCCCCAACCGGGAGACCCAGTACTTC; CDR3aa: CSASYGTPNRETQYF
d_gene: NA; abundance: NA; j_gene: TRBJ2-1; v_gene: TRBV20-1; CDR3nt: TGCAGTGCTAGAAACGGACAGGAGCAGTTCTTC; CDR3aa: CSARNGQEQFF
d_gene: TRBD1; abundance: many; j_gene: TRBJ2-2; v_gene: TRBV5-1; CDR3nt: TGCGCCAGCAGCTTGGGCCCTGGGACAGGGGGACACACCGGGGAGCTGTTTTTT; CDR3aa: CASSLGPGTGGHTGELFF
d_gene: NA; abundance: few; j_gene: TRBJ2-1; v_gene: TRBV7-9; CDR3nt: TGTGCCAGCAGCCACCAGCGGGCCAGCTCCTACAATGAGCAGTTCTTC; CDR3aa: CASSHQRASSYNEQFF
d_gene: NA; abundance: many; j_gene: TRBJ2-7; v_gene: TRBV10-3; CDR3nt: TGTGCCATCCGACAGGACGTCTACGAGCAGTACTTC; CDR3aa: CAIRQDVYEQYF
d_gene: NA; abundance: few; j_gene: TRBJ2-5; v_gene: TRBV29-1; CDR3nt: TGCAGCGTTGAGAAGGGGAGCGAGACCCAGTACTTC; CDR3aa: CSVEKGSETQYF
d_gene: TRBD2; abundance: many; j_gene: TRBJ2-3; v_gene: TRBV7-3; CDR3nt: TGTGCCAGCAGCTTAAAAGGGTCCTTTGGTAGCGGGCTCACCACAGATACGCAGTATTTT; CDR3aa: CASSLKGSFGSGLTTDTQYF
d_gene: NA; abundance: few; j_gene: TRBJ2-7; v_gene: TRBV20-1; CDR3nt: TGCAGTGCTAGAGATTGGGACCTCTACGAGCAGTACTTC; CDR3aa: CSARDWDLYEQYF